This passage covers 13 T cell receptor beta chains from one sample sequenced in a study of T-cell reconstitution after alpha-beta-depleted transplantation in children. Molecular barcoding with unique molecular identifiers was used for the TCRbeta library. TCRdb reprocessed the PCR reads with MiXCR, giving one entry per CDR3 protein. The sample has more than 250,000 distinct CDR3 sequences, about 10% seen once. The sequenced sample was PBMCs from the stem cell graft donor, obtained from the stem cell graft. The receptors here all came from a human donor who donated a stem cell graft to a child with SCID.

This clonotype has a handful of counts. V gene TRBV18 combines with J gene TRBJ2-7; 12 bases map to TRBD2. Germline CDR1 reads KGHSH; CDR2 reads LQKENI. After removal of 0 bases from V and 6 bases from J, the junction contained 3 bases not matched to a gene. This CDR3 is built from 15 residues. The CDR3 DNA reads TGTGCCAGCTCACCACCGACTAGCGGGGGTATCGAGCAGTACTTC. It translates to CASSPPTSGGIEQYF.

The gene calls are TRBV20-1 and TRBJ2-5; 9 nucleotides align to TRBD1. The CDR3 spans 13 residues. The V gene end was trimmed by 5 bases and the J gene end by 1 base; junction bases not matched to a gene: 2. Germline values: CDR1 DFQATT, CDR2 SNEGSKA (reference sequence). CDR3 region: CSALDRGQETQYF. In DNA, the CDR3 is TGCAGTGCTTTGGACAGGGGCCAAGAGACCCAGTACTTC.

This clonotype appeared many times. The genes are TRBV18 and TRBJ2-1; D tentatively fits TRBD1 or TRBD2 (5 bases each). Trimming shortened V by 6 bases and J by 0 bases, and 12 bases separated the two germline ends. CDR3 length: 15 amino acids. Germline V gives CDR1 KGHSH, CDR2 LQKENI. The CDR3 DNA reads TGTGCCAGCTCCAGAGGGGCAAGCTCCTACAATGAGCAGTTCTTC. Amino acids: CASSRGASSYNEQFF.

This sequence joins TRBV19 and TRBJ2-1; TRBD2 is a possible D gene (6 bases). The V gene lost 4 bases and the J gene lost 8 bases, with 18 bases spanning the gap. Germline-derived CDR1 and CDR2 are LNHDA and SQIVND (reference sequence). The CDR3 consists of 15 residues. The chain's CDR3 is CASSNGGVIGDEQFF. The CDR3 nucleotides read TGTGCCAGTAGTAACGGGGGAGTAATTGGTGATGAGCAGTTCTTC.

The gene calls are TRBV12-3 or TRBV12-4 and TRBJ2-7, with D possibly being TRBD2 (6 bases). The V end was cut by 5 bases, the J end by 3 bases, with 17 bases between. The CDR3 length is 15 residues. The CDR3 is CASSGSLVGGYEQYF. The CDR3 region has the DNA TGTGCCAGCAGTGGATCGCTGGTGGGGGGCTACGAGCAGTACTTC.

Many counts were recorded for this clonotype. This chain connects TRBV20-1 to TRBJ2-1; 9 bases line up with TRBD2. CDR1 is DFQATT, CDR2 SNEGSKA, per germline (reference sequence). The CDR3 contains 16 residues. V lost 1 base and J lost 7; bases outside the gene matches: 11. The CDR3 sequence is CSARGGSGGYGNEQFF. The CDR3 region has the DNA TGCAGTGCTAGAGGAGGGAGCGGGGGGTATGGAAATGAGCAGTTCTTC.

The genes are TRBV4-1 and TRBJ1-1; D gene ambiguous. Germline V lookup: CDR1 MGHRA, CDR2 YSYEKL. Trimming left V 5 bases short and J 2 bases short, with 21 bases between. CDR3 length: 17 amino acids. The CDR3 DNA is TGCGCCAGCAGCGACCTTACGGGAAGCCCTATAAACACTGAAGCTTTCTTT. It encodes CASSDLTGSPINTEAFF.

The rearrangement joins TRBV5-1 to TRBJ1-2; 8 nucleotides match TRBD1. Germline CDR1 is SGHRS and CDR2 is YFSETQ. This CDR3 spans 15 amino acids. V gave up 9 bases and J gave up 4 bases; unmatched junction bases: 14. CDR3 nucleotides: TGCGCCACCTCTGAAGGGACAGGAGTTTCCTATGGCTACACCTTC. Protein: CATSEGTGVSYGYTF.

This chain links TRBV10-3 with TRBJ2-7, with D possibly TRBD2 on 5 matching bases. This CDR3 contains 13 residues. Looked up from germline, CDR1 is ENHRY and CDR2 is SYGVKD. Trimming took off 9 bases at V and 6 bases at J, with 18 bases between the two ends. This CDR3 is CAIEGEGLGEQYF. In DNA, the CDR3 is TGTGCCATAGAGGGAGAGGGTCTCGGCGAGCAGTACTTC.

In its sample, this clonotype was seen many times. The rearrangement links TRBV5-1 to TRBJ1-1; maybe TRBD1 (5 bases). The V end was cut by 3 bases, the J end by 4 bases, with 13 bases between. This CDR3 is built from 14 residues. The V gene's germline CDR1 is SGHRS and CDR2 YFSETQ. The CDR3: CASSSAGRATEAFF. CDR3 bases: TGCGCCAGCAGCTCCGCAGGGAGGGCCACTGAAGCTTTCTTT.

The sample holds a few counts of this clonotype. The V call is TRBV2, the J call TRBJ2-3; D is unclear. V lost 2 bases and J lost 5, with 11 bases in between. Germline loops: CDR1 SNHLY, CDR2 FYNNEI. The CDR3 spans 14 residues. CDR3 region: CASSERPVLDTQYF. The CDR3 DNA sequence: TGTGCCAGCAGTGAACGGCCAGTGTTAGATACGCAGTATTTT.

The CDR3 loop reads CASRPKTATNEKLFF. The CDR3, as DNA: TGCGCCAGCAGGCCGAAGACAGCAACTAATGAAAAACTGTTTTTT. This chain uses TRBV5-1 with TRBJ1-4, with a possible D match to TRBD1 (5 bases). Germline CDR1 and CDR2: SGHRS and YFSETQ. This CDR3 has 15 amino acids. Trimming removed 5 bases at V and 0 bases at J, with 11 bases between.

In DNA, the CDR3 is TGTGCCAGCAGCTTGTCAAGCGGGGTGGCAGATACGCAGTATTTT. The encoded protein is CASSLSSGVADTQYF. V usage is TRBV5-6 and J usage is TRBJ2-3; 7 positions match TRBD2. The CDR3 has 15 residues. The V segment lost 1 base and the J segment 4 bases; nucleotides outside the gene matches: 6. Germline V gene lookup returns CDR1 SGHDT and CDR2 YYEEEE.